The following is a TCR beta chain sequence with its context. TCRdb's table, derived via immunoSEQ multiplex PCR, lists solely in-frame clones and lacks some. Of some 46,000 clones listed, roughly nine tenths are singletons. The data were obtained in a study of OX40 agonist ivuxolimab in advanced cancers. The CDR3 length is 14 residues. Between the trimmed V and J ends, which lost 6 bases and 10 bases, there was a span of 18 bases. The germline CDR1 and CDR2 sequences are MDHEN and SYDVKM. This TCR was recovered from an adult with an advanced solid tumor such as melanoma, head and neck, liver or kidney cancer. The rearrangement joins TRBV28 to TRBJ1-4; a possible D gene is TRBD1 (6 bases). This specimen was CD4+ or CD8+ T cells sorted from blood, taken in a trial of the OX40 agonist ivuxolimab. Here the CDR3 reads CASSPNRAGRKLFF. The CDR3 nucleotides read TGTGCCAGCAGCCCAAACAGGGCCGGGCGAAAACTGTTTTTT.